A selection of T cell receptor beta chains follows, all from one sample in a study of breast tumors, draining lymph nodes, adjacent tissues. TCRdb reanalysed the multiplex PCR reads using MiXCR and keeps one entry per CDR3 protein. The sample consists of 14,000 to 15,000 distinct CDR3 sequences, roughly 50% of them appearing once. Sequenced input: tumor-adjacent breast tissue. These receptors all come from a female donor with breast cancer. Some clones in this sample may be carry-over from other donors' samples. CDR3s include the opening cysteine and the closing phenylalanine or tryptophan. The order of the fields is D gene, J gene, clone size, V gene, CDR3 protein, CDR3 DNA. A D gene is named only where the DNA matches it firmly. Not every row has a clone size; where given, it reads once, few, many or a size class.

d_gene: -
j_gene: TRBJ1-5
abundance: medium-sized
v_gene: TRBV5-1
CDR3aa: CASSLGVNSNQPQHF
CDR3nt: TGCGCCAGCAGCTTGGGGGTCAATAGCAATCAGCCCCAGCATTTT

d_gene: TRBD2
j_gene: TRBJ2-1
abundance: many
v_gene: TRBV19
CDR3aa: CASTELAGSGKQFF
CDR3nt: TGTGCCAGTACAGAACTAGCGGGGAGTGGAAAGCAGTTCTTC

d_gene: TRBD2
j_gene: TRBJ2-1
abundance: few
v_gene: TRBV9
CDR3aa: CASSARTSGSYEQFF
CDR3nt: TGTGCCAGCAGCGCTAGGACTAGCGGGAGTTATGAGCAGTTCTTC

d_gene: -
j_gene: TRBJ2-7
abundance: -
v_gene: TRBV9
CDR3aa: CASSVGLAASEQYF
CDR3nt: TGTGCCAGCAGCGTAGGGCTAGCCGCTTCTGAGCAGTACTTC

d_gene: -
j_gene: TRBJ2-3
abundance: once
v_gene: TRBV20-1
CDR3aa: CSASSPPAYTDTQYF
CDR3nt: TGCAGTGCCAGCAGCCCCCCGGCGTACACAGATACGCAGTATTTT

d_gene: TRBD1
j_gene: TRBJ1-2
abundance: -
v_gene: TRBV20-1
CDR3aa: CSTPGTGSLPNYGYTF
CDR3nt: TGCAGTACCCCCGGGACAGGGTCTCTGCCGAACTATGGCTACACCTTC

d_gene: TRBD1
j_gene: TRBJ2-1
abundance: medium-sized
v_gene: TRBV7-2
CDR3aa: CASSLGRGLYNEQFF
CDR3nt: TGTGCCAGCAGCTTAGGCAGGGGGCTATACAATGAGCAGTTCTTC

d_gene: TRBD1
j_gene: TRBJ2-1
abundance: -
v_gene: TRBV7-8
CDR3aa: CASSLGQGAFEQFF
CDR3nt: TGTGCCAGCAGCCTAGGGCAGGGGGCGTTTGAGCAGTTCTTC

d_gene: TRBD1
j_gene: TRBJ1-5
abundance: many
v_gene: TRBV27
CDR3aa: CASRPGTGSNQPQHF
CDR3nt: TGTGCCAGCAGACCCGGGACAGGAAGCAATCAGCCCCAGCATTTT

d_gene: -
j_gene: TRBJ1-2
abundance: -
v_gene: TRBV14
CDR3aa: CASSQDTKNYGYTF
CDR3nt: TGTGCCAGCAGCCAAGATACTAAGAACTATGGCTACACCTTC

d_gene: TRBD2
j_gene: TRBJ2-1
abundance: -
v_gene: TRBV20-1
CDR3aa: CSANPTSGRNEQFF
CDR3nt: TGCAGTGCTAACCCTACTAGCGGGAGGAATGAGCAGTTCTTC

d_gene: -
j_gene: TRBJ1-2
abundance: -
v_gene: TRBV7-7
CDR3aa: CASSSPGSGYTF
CDR3nt: TGTGCTAGCAGCTCCCCAGGGTCCGGCTACACCTTC

d_gene: TRBD1
j_gene: TRBJ1-6
abundance: -
v_gene: TRBV7-2
CDR3aa: CASSLLAGGDSPLHF
CDR3nt: TGTGCCAGCAGCTTATTGGCAGGGGGAGATTCACCCCTCCACTTT

d_gene: -
j_gene: TRBJ2-1
abundance: -
v_gene: TRBV20-1
CDR3aa: CSASESPRRENNEQFF
CDR3nt: TGCAGTGCTAGTGAATCCCCTCGGCGGGAAAACAATGAGCAGTTCTTC

d_gene: -
j_gene: TRBJ2-7
abundance: -
v_gene: TRBV20-1
CDR3aa: CSAPQLAYEQYF
CDR3nt: TGCAGTGCTCCTCAATTAGCCTACGAGCAGTACTTC

d_gene: TRBD2
j_gene: TRBJ2-7
abundance: -
v_gene: TRBV12-3/TRBV12-4
CDR3aa: CASSLGRAYEQYF
CDR3nt: TGTGCCAGCAGTTTGGGGAGGGCCTACGAGCAGTACTTC

d_gene: -
j_gene: TRBJ2-1
abundance: few
v_gene: TRBV5-5
CDR3aa: CASSLDLYNEQFF
CDR3nt: TGTGCCAGCAGCTTGGACCTGTACAATGAGCAGTTCTTC

d_gene: -
j_gene: TRBJ2-1
abundance: medium-sized
v_gene: TRBV7-9
CDR3aa: CASSLGPASYNEQFF
CDR3nt: TGTGCCAGCAGCTTAGGACCCGCTTCCTACAATGAGCAGTTCTTC

d_gene: TRBD1
j_gene: TRBJ2-3
abundance: many
v_gene: TRBV3-1
CDR3aa: CASKGQITDTQYF
CDR3nt: TGTGCCAGCAAGGGACAGATCACAGATACGCAGTATTTT

d_gene: -
j_gene: TRBJ1-3
abundance: many
v_gene: TRBV30
CDR3aa: CAWSRSGNTIYF
CDR3nt: TGTGCCTGGAGTAGATCGGGAAACACCATATATTTT

d_gene: TRBD2
j_gene: TRBJ2-1
abundance: many
v_gene: TRBV19
CDR3aa: CASSIKETDRRAGEHNEQFF
CDR3nt: TGTGCCAGTAGTATAAAAGAGACAGATCGGAGGGCGGGAGAACACAATGAGCAGTTCTTC

d_gene: TRBD2
j_gene: TRBJ2-1
abundance: -
v_gene: TRBV6-4
CDR3aa: CASSLTSGGPGQFF
CDR3nt: TGTGCCAGCAGCCTGACTAGCGGGGGGCCGGGGCAGTTCTTC

d_gene: -
j_gene: TRBJ2-7
abundance: once
v_gene: TRBV24-1
CDR3aa: CATSGPTYEQYF
CDR3nt: TGTGCCACCAGTGGCCCTACCTACGAGCAGTACTTC

d_gene: -
j_gene: TRBJ2-3
abundance: -
v_gene: TRBV20-1
CDR3aa: CSARLPPRTDTQYF
CDR3nt: TGCAGTGCACGACTCCCGCCACGCACAGATACGCAGTATTTT

d_gene: TRBD1
j_gene: TRBJ1-2
abundance: once
v_gene: TRBV7-2
CDR3aa: CASSPAGQGQGYTF
CDR3nt: TGTGCCAGCAGCCCCGCCGGACAGGGACAAGGCTACACCTTC

d_gene: TRBD2
j_gene: TRBJ2-7
abundance: many
v_gene: TRBV6-6
CDR3aa: CASSSRTSGAEQYF
CDR3nt: TGTGCCAGCAGTTCCAGGACTAGCGGGGCCGAGCAGTACTTC

d_gene: -
j_gene: TRBJ1-2
abundance: medium-sized
v_gene: TRBV20-1
CDR3aa: CSARGSSGTGYTF
CDR3nt: TGCAGTGCTAGAGGAAGTTCAGGGACTGGCTACACCTTC

d_gene: -
j_gene: TRBJ1-2
abundance: medium-sized
v_gene: TRBV6-1
CDR3aa: CASSVGSVAGYTF
CDR3nt: TGTGCCAGCAGTGTTGGCAGCGTGGCCGGCTACACCTTC

d_gene: TRBD1
j_gene: TRBJ2-7
abundance: -
v_gene: TRBV5-1
CDR3aa: CASSLATGTGIYEQYF
CDR3nt: TGCGCCAGCAGCTTGGCCACCGGGACAGGGATCTACGAGCAGTACTTC

d_gene: -
j_gene: TRBJ2-6
abundance: many
v_gene: TRBV25-1
CDR3aa: CASSSWSSGANVLTF
CDR3nt: TGTGCCAGCAGTTCTTGGAGCTCTGGGGCCAACGTCCTGACTTTC

d_gene: -
j_gene: TRBJ2-3
abundance: once
v_gene: TRBV13
CDR3aa: CASSSWNGGTDTQYF
CDR3nt: TGTGCCAGCAGCTCCTGGAACGGCGGGACAGATACGCAGTATTTT

d_gene: TRBD1
j_gene: TRBJ1-2
abundance: medium-sized
v_gene: TRBV7-2
CDR3aa: CASSLALFGTGSYGYTF
CDR3nt: TGTGCCAGCAGCTTAGCGCTGTTCGGGACAGGTAGCTATGGCTACACCTTC

d_gene: TRBD2
j_gene: TRBJ2-7
abundance: -
v_gene: TRBV7-9
CDR3aa: CASSSTGTSYEQYF
CDR3nt: TGCGCCAGCAGCTCCACCGGGACTAGCTACGAGCAGTACTTC

d_gene: TRBD2
j_gene: TRBJ2-7
abundance: -
v_gene: TRBV20-1
CDR3aa: CSATSGRAYEQYF
CDR3nt: TGCAGTGCTACTAGCGGGAGGGCCTACGAGCAGTACTTC

d_gene: TRBD2
j_gene: TRBJ2-7
abundance: many
v_gene: TRBV19
CDR3aa: CASTLHSGSDYEQYF
CDR3nt: TGTGCCAGTACTCTACATAGCGGGAGTGACTACGAGCAGTACTTC

d_gene: -
j_gene: TRBJ2-3
abundance: -
v_gene: TRBV6-1
CDR3aa: CASSEGGVADTQYF
CDR3nt: TGTGCCAGCAGTGAGGGGGGAGTCGCAGATACGCAGTATTTT

d_gene: -
j_gene: TRBJ2-2
abundance: many
v_gene: TRBV25-1
CDR3aa: CAIQITGELFF
CDR3nt: TGTGCCATCCAGATTACCGGGGAGCTGTTTTTT

d_gene: -
j_gene: TRBJ1-6
abundance: many
v_gene: TRBV14
CDR3aa: CASSQRGPPSYNSPLHF
CDR3nt: TGTGCCAGCAGCCAACGGGGGCCACCCTCCTATAATTCACCCCTCCACTTT

d_gene: TRBD1
j_gene: TRBJ2-7
abundance: many
v_gene: TRBV10-3
CDR3aa: CAISEQGFRDRGPLRGYEQYF
CDR3nt: TGTGCCATCAGTGAGCAGGGGTTCCGGGACAGGGGGCCGTTAAGAGGGTACGAGCAGTACTTC

d_gene: TRBD2
j_gene: TRBJ2-5
abundance: many
v_gene: TRBV20-1
CDR3aa: CSARPTSGLETQYF
CDR3nt: TGCAGTGCTAGACCGACTAGCGGCCTGGAGACCCAGTACTTC

d_gene: TRBD2
j_gene: TRBJ2-3
abundance: many
v_gene: TRBV6-1
CDR3aa: CASKTGGPGDTQYF
CDR3nt: TGTGCCAGCAAAACGGGAGGGCCGGGGGATACGCAGTATTTT

d_gene: -
j_gene: TRBJ1-6
abundance: -
v_gene: TRBV2
CDR3aa: CASSWGNSPLHF
CDR3nt: TGTGCCAGCAGCTGGGGAAACTCACCCCTCCACTTT

d_gene: TRBD2
j_gene: TRBJ2-7
abundance: -
v_gene: TRBV28
CDR3aa: CASSLSREGLEQYF
CDR3nt: TGTGCCAGCAGTTTGAGTCGGGAGGGCCTCGAGCAGTACTTC

d_gene: -
j_gene: TRBJ2-7
abundance: medium-sized
v_gene: TRBV29-1
CDR3aa: CSHGPSVTEQYF
CDR3nt: TGCAGCCACGGACCCTCGGTTACGGAGCAGTACTTC

d_gene: TRBD1
j_gene: TRBJ1-5
abundance: many
v_gene: TRBV19
CDR3aa: CASSRGTANQPQHF
CDR3nt: TGTGCCAGTAGTAGAGGGACAGCAAATCAGCCCCAGCATTTT

d_gene: -
j_gene: TRBJ2-1
abundance: -
v_gene: TRBV12-3/TRBV12-4
CDR3aa: CASTPAQGTYNEQFF
CDR3nt: TGTGCCAGCACCCCAGCCCAGGGAACCTACAATGAGCAGTTCTTC

d_gene: -
j_gene: TRBJ2-2
abundance: -
v_gene: TRBV4-1
CDR3aa: CASRGTGPNTGELFF
CDR3nt: TGCGCCAGCAGAGGAACGGGGCCGAACACCGGGGAGCTGTTTTTT

d_gene: TRBD1
j_gene: TRBJ2-2
abundance: -
v_gene: TRBV18
CDR3aa: CASSTGTAFTGELFF
CDR3nt: TGTGCCAGCTCAACCGGGACAGCCTTCACCGGGGAGCTGTTTTTT

d_gene: TRBD2
j_gene: TRBJ2-5
abundance: -
v_gene: TRBV7-8
CDR3aa: CPSSLISPGTSVQPGTQYF
CDR3nt: TGTCCCAGCAGCTTAATTTCGCCCGGGACTAGCGTGCAGCCCGGGACCCAGTACTTC

d_gene: TRBD1
j_gene: TRBJ2-3
abundance: -
v_gene: TRBV24-1
CDR3aa: CATSDPTGSRDTQYF
CDR3nt: TGTGCCACCAGTGATCCGACAGGGTCGCGAGATACGCAGTATTTT

d_gene: -
j_gene: TRBJ2-7
abundance: -
v_gene: TRBV12-3/TRBV12-4
CDR3aa: CASSFGGEQYF
CDR3nt: TGTGCCAGCAGTTTTGGGGGCGAGCAGTACTTC

d_gene: -
j_gene: TRBJ1-6
abundance: -
v_gene: TRBV7-2
CDR3aa: CASSLDRGDNSPLHF
CDR3nt: TGTGCCAGCAGCTTAGACCGGGGCGATAATTCACCCCTCCACTTT

d_gene: -
j_gene: TRBJ2-1
abundance: -
v_gene: TRBV20-1
CDR3aa: CSATGAGNSYNEQFF
CDR3nt: TGCAGTGCTACCGGGGCGGGGAACTCCTACAATGAGCAGTTCTTC

d_gene: TRBD1
j_gene: TRBJ2-6
abundance: -
v_gene: TRBV5-6
CDR3aa: CASSLLQGVTGANVLSF
CDR3nt: TGTGCCAGCAGCTTGTTACAGGGGGTCACTGGGGCCAACGTCCTGAGTTTC